The 21 T cell receptor beta chains presented below share a single source sample, sequenced in a study of cytomegalovirus exposure and HLA in healthy donors. PCR was performed using 60 Vbeta and 13 Jbeta primers. Repertoires were generated with immunoSEQ multiplex PCR, while TCRdb's copy carries only in-frame clones and drops some. The sample contains about 250,000 clones, around 84% of which appear only once. Sequences were obtained from PBMCs. The receptors were gathered from a girl aged 2 to 9 in good health and CMV-seronegative.

A few counts support this clone. This chain uses TRBV9 with TRBJ2-6; TRBD2 is a possible D gene (7 bases). This CDR3 is 17 amino acids long. The V gene's germline CDR1 is SGDLS and CDR2 YYNGEE. Trimming stripped 4 bases from V and 0 bases from J, with 14 bases between. The CDR3 sequence: CASSLRGATSGANVLTF. The DNA of the CDR3 is TGTGCCAGCAGCCTACGGGGGGCCACCTCTGGGGCCAACGTCCTGACTTTC.

V and J are TRBV29-1 and TRBJ1-5; 9 positions match TRBD1. Unmatched junction bases numbered 1, after V lost 5 bases and J lost 2 bases. The CDR3 covers 13 residues. Germline V CDR1 and CDR2: SQVTM, ANQGSEA. The CDR3 nucleotides read TGCAGCGTTCGGACAGGGGGCAATCAGCCCCAGCATTTT. Protein sequence: CSVRTGGNQPQHF.

This chain uses TRBV6-4 with TRBJ2-7, with no clear D. Trimming took off 8 bases at V and 1 base at J, with 12 bases between the two ends. The CDR3 is 13 amino acids. Germline V gene data show CDR1 as MRHNA and CDR2 as SNTAGT. The CDR3 bases are TGTGCCAGCCCCTCCGGCAGGTCCTACGAGCAGTACTTC. It yields the protein CASPSGRSYEQYF.

J is TRBJ1-2 and V is TRBV7-9, with 12 bases lining up with TRBD1. This CDR3 has 14 residues. Germline CDR1 and CDR2: SEHNR and FQNEAQ (reference sequence). V shed 4 bases, J shed 7 bases, and the junction held 4 bases outside the gene matches. The CDR3 loop is CASSSGQGAGGYTF. The CDR3 DNA follows: TGTGCCAGCAGCTCGGGACAGGGGGCAGGTGGCTACACCTTC.

The V gene is TRBV2, the J gene TRBJ2-7; weak D call: TRBD2 (6 bases). The CDR3 has 12 amino acids. CDR1 SNHLY and CDR2 FYNNEI come from the germline V gene. V lost 6 bases and J lost 2, with 8 bases in between. CDR3 DNA: TGTGCCAGCAGGGGACTGACCTACGAGCAGTACTTC. This sequence encodes CASRGLTYEQYF. The full variable domain, rest sourced from reference TRBV2 and TRBJ2-7, is EPEVTQTPSHQVTQMGQEVILRCVPISNHLYFYWYRQILGQKVEFLVSFYNNEISEKSEIFDDQFSVERPDGSNFTLKIRSTKLEDSAMYFCASRGLTYEQYFGPGTRLTVT.

The chain uses TRBV5-1 and TRBJ1-1; no clear D. CDR3 length: 13 amino acids. Germline V gene lookup returns CDR1 SGHRS and CDR2 YFSETQ. V lost 4 bases and J 4 bases, leaving 11 bases between the germline ends. CDR3 sequence reads: CASSPRYGTEAFF. The CDR3 DNA sequence: TGCGCCAGCAGCCCCCGCTATGGCACTGAAGCTTTCTTT.

The chain employs TRBV19 and TRBJ1-4; no firm D call. This CDR3 is 13 amino acids long. With 5 bases removed from V and 4 bases from J, the gap between germline ends came to 8 bases. Per germline, CDR1 LNHDA and CDR2 SQIVND (reference sequence). In nucleotides, the CDR3 is TGTGCCAGTAGTCATCAGAATAATGAAAAACTGTTTTTT. It is translated as CASSHQNNEKLFF.

The chain carries TRBV5-1 and TRBJ1-6; D unresolved. The germline V and J ends were trimmed by 0 bases and 4 bases, with 8 bases remaining between them. Germline V gene lookup returns CDR1 SGHRS and CDR2 YFSETQ. This CDR3 comprises 15 residues. The CDR3 DNA reads TGCGCCAGCAGCTTGGAGTTCGGGTATAATTCACCCCTCCACTTT. This sequence encodes CASSLEFGYNSPLHF.

This sequence joins TRBV27 and TRBJ2-4, with D possibly TRBD2 on 6 matching bases. V was cut by 3 bases and J by 9 bases, with 12 bases left in between. Germline loops: CDR1 MNHEY, CDR2 SMNVEV (reference sequence). The CDR3 is made up of 13 amino acids. For the CDR3, the DNA is TGTGCCAGCAGTTTGGTGGGTAGCGGCATTCAGTACTTC. Translation gives CASSLVGSGIQYF.

There are a few counts of this clone. V is TRBV6-6 and J is TRBJ2-3; the D gene is possibly TRBD2 (5 bases). Looked up from germline, CDR1 is MNHNY and CDR2 is SVGAGI (reference sequence). CDR3 length: 12 amino acids. With 3 bases removed from V and 8 bases from J, the gap between germline ends came to 9 bases. The CDR3: CASSYLAGTQYF. DNA for the CDR3: TGTGCCAGCAGTTATCTAGCCGGTACGCAGTATTTT.

The chain recombines TRBV15 with TRBJ1-4, with D tentatively TRBD1 (5 bases). V dropped 1 base and J dropped 8 bases, with 14 bases sitting between them. The CDR3 loop spans 15 amino acids. Germline V gene data show CDR1 as LNHNV and CDR2 as YYDKDF (reference sequence). The CDR3 DNA reads TGTGCCACCAGCAGAGTACCGGGGGGGACGGAAAAACTGTTTTTT. This encodes CATSRVPGGTEKLFF.

This clone has a handful of counts. The chain has TRBV10-3 and TRBJ2-1, with 7 bases lining up with TRBD2. The trim removed 6 bases at V and 4 bases at J, leaving 0 bases unmatched. Germline values: CDR1 ENHRY, CDR2 SYGVKD. The CDR3 spans 12 residues. The CDR3 nucleotides are TGTGCCATCAGGGGGGGGTACAATGAGCAGTTCTTC. Translated, it gives CAIRGGYNEQFF.

J is TRBJ1-2 and V is TRBV4-1; possibly TRBD1 for D (6 bases). The CDR3 has 15 residues. Trimming took 5 bases from V and 4 from J, leaving 17 bases between them. The germline V gene has CDR1 MGHRA and CDR2 YSYEKL. The CDR3 DNA is TGCGCCAGCAGCTCAATGGACAGCCAGCTCTATGGCTACACCTTC. Translating it yields CASSSMDSQLYGYTF.

The chain employs TRBV19 and TRBJ1-2; 7 nucleotides line up with TRBD1. CDR1 and CDR2 from the germline V gene are LNHDA and SQIVND (reference sequence). The CDR3 spans 12 residues. Germline trimming cut 6 bases from V and 8 bases from J; bases unmatched to any gene: 6. In DNA, the CDR3 is TGTGCCAGTAGGGACAGGTATAGGGGCTACACCTTC. It codes for CASRDRYRGYTF.

Concerning this clone: The junction differs from germline at one of its ends, possibly a read error. Other nucleotide sequences in the sample specify the same CDR3. CDR3 sequence (DNA): TGCGCCAGCAGCTCATCAGGGGATTACACTGAGGCTTTCTTT. Translated: CASSSSGDYTEAFF. The rearrangement joins TRBV5-1 to TRBJ1-1, with a weak D call TRBD1 (6 bases). CDR1 is SGHRS, CDR2 YFSETQ, per germline. CDR3 size: 14 residues.

The V call is TRBV7-9, the J call TRBJ2-7; TRBD1 might be the D (5 bases). Germline V CDR1 and CDR2: SEHNR, FQNEAQ (reference sequence). The CDR3 loop spans 14 amino acids. V was pared by 5 bases and J by 2 bases, with 13 bases between. The CDR3 protein is CASSRKGQPYEQYF. Here the CDR3 DNA reads TGTGCCAGCAGCCGAAAGGGGCAACCCTACGAGCAGTACTTC. The full variable domain, completed using reference TRBV7-9 and TRBJ2-7, is DTGVSQNPRHKITKRGQNVTFRCDPISEHNRLYWYRQTLGQGPEFLTYFQNEAQLEKSRLLSDRFSAERPKGSFSTLEIQRTEQGDSAMYLCASSRKGQPYEQYFGPGTRLTVT.

This rearrangement joins TRBV11-3 to TRBJ1-3; D might be TRBD1 (5 bases). Germline V gene data show CDR1 as SGHNT and CDR2 as YENEEA. Deletions cut 0 bases from V and 0 bases from J, with 12 bases between. The CDR3 sequence is 17 residues long. This CDR3 is CASSLDQGGPSGNTIYF. CDR3 bases: TGTGCCAGCAGCTTAGATCAGGGCGGACCCTCTGGAAACACCATATATTTT.

The chain links TRBV6-6 to TRBJ2-2; 7 nucleotides match TRBD1. Germline V gene data show CDR1 as MNHNY and CDR2 as SVGAGI (reference sequence). The CDR3 is made up of 15 amino acids. The J segment lost 1 base and the V segment lost 8 bases, leaving 7 bases of the junction unmatched. This chain's CDR3 is CASGTGTVNTGELFF. The CDR3 coding sequence is TGTGCCAGCGGTACCGGGACAGTGAACACCGGGGAGCTGTTTTTT.

V is TRBV20-1 and J is TRBJ2-7, with 7 bases that match TRBD1. V gave up 5 bases and J gave up 3 bases; unmatched junction bases: 1. The CDR3 consists of 11 residues. Germline-derived CDR1 and CDR2 are DFQATT and SNEGSKA (reference sequence). Here the CDR3 DNA reads TGCAGTGCTCACAGGGGCTACGAGCAGTACTTC. Its protein is CSAHRGYEQYF.

This chain uses TRBV9 with TRBJ1-2, with 9 bases matching TRBD1. The V gene end was trimmed by 4 bases and the J gene end by 7 bases; junction bases not matched to a gene: 8. The CDR3 extends over 14 amino acids. Germline CDR1 is SGDLS and CDR2 is YYNGEE. CDR3 in amino acids: CASSPGQGPGGYTF. CDR3 nucleotides: TGTGCCAGCAGCCCCGGACAGGGGCCGGGTGGCTACACCTTC.

This clone was observed a handful of times. The CDR3 region is CSVDRTGANEQFF. The CDR3 DNA reads as TGCAGCGTTGACAGGACAGGGGCCAATGAGCAGTTCTTC. The chain combines TRBV29-1 with TRBJ2-1, with 9 positions matching TRBD1. Looked up from germline, CDR1 is SQVTM and CDR2 is ANQGSEA. Trimming at V came to 3 bases and at J to 6 bases, leaving 3 bases not matched to a gene. The CDR3 has 13 amino acids.